This passage covers 29 T cell receptor beta chains from one sample sequenced in a study of blood T cell repertoires in COVID-19. Generated by immunoSEQ multiplex PCR, the TCRdb table keeps only in-frame clones and is missing some. The data contain 94,000 or so clones, 88% of them singletons. Sequenced material: peripheral blood. The receptors here all came from a woman older than 75 with active COVID-19.

V gene TRBV5-1 combines with J gene TRBJ1-2, with TRBD1 matching 12 bases. Germline loops: CDR1 SGHRS, CDR2 YFSETQ. V was pared by 5 bases and J by 6 bases, with 11 bases of the junction left unmatched. The CDR3 loop spans 16 amino acids. This CDR3 is CASSPSGDRGLNGYTF. CDR3 sequence (DNA): TGCGCCAGCAGTCCTTCTGGGGACAGGGGGCTGAATGGCTACACCTTC. Based on the CDR3 plus reference TRBV5-1 and TRBJ1-2, the full variable domain is KAGVTQTPRYLIKTRGQQVTLSCSPISGHRSVSWYQQTPGQGLQFLFEYFSETQRNKGNFPGRFSGRQFSNSRSEMNVSTLELGDSALYLCASSPSGDRGLNGYTFGSGTRLTVV.

This chain links TRBV5-1 with TRBJ1-2, with 9 bases matching TRBD1. The CDR3 runs 13 residues. The V gene end was trimmed by 4 bases and the J gene end by 6 bases; junction bases not matched to a gene: 4. The germline gives CDR1 SGHRS, CDR2 YFSETQ. The CDR3 DNA follows: TGCGCCAGCAGCAGGCGACAGGGGGATGGCTACACCTTC. Translating gives CASSRRQGDGYTF.

V usage is TRBV7-3 and J usage is TRBJ2-2; 7 positions match TRBD2. J gave up 5 bases and V 4 bases, and 1 base lay outside the gene matches. Germline CDR1 reads SGHTA; CDR2 reads FQGTGA. The CDR3 consists of 13 residues. The CDR3 spells CASSSGGTGELFF. The DNA of the CDR3 is TGTGCCAGCAGCTCCGGGGGGACCGGGGAGCTGTTTTTT.

The V and J genes are TRBV7-9 and TRBJ2-1; D gene unclear. The germline V gene has CDR1 SEHNR and CDR2 FQNEAQ (reference sequence). The CDR3 runs to 11 residues. Trimming left V 3 bases short and J 7 bases short, with 4 bases between. In nucleotides, the CDR3 is TGTGCCAGCAGCTTCCCGAATGAGCAGTTCTTC. Its translation: CASSFPNEQFF.

This clone was detected only a few times. This chain uses TRBV5-1 with TRBJ1-3, with no clear D. The CDR3 is 17 residues long. The germline CDR1 and CDR2 sequences are SGHRS and YFSETQ. The ends were cut back, 3 bases at V and 0 bases at J, with 16 bases in the middle. The CDR3 DNA is TGCGCCAGCAGCTACGGTACAGCCACATCCTCTGGAAACACCATATATTTT. Translated, it gives CASSYGTATSSGNTIYF.

The chain employs TRBV28 and TRBJ2-2, with 8 bases that match TRBD2. The germline CDR1 and CDR2 sequences are MDHEN and SYDVKM. The V segment lost 6 bases and the J segment 3 bases; nucleotides outside the gene matches: 6. The CDR3 has 15 amino acids. CDR3 loop: CASSPGLGYTGELFF. The CDR3 DNA reads as TGTGCCAGCAGCCCGGGACTAGGCTACACCGGGGAGCTGTTTTTT.

This chain uses TRBV15 with TRBJ2-7; 9 bases agree with TRBD1. The J segment lost 4 bases and the V segment lost 1 base, leaving 2 bases of the junction unmatched. The germline gives CDR1 LNHNV, CDR2 YYDKDF (reference sequence). CDR3 size: 14 residues. The CDR3 DNA is TGTGCCACCAGCAGAGGACAGGGGGGTTACGAGCAGTACTTC. This encodes CATSRGQGGYEQYF.

This clone was recorded only once. V is TRBV20-1 and J is TRBJ1-2, with D tentatively TRBD1 (6 bases). Germline CDR1 DFQATT, CDR2 SNEGSKA (reference sequence). The V end was cut by 8 bases, the J end by 4 bases, with 11 bases between. The CDR3 is 11 residues long. CDR3 sequence (DNA): TGCAGTCCGCTAGGGGGCTATGGCTACACCTTC. Its protein product is CSPLGGYGYTF.

The gene calls are TRBV9 and TRBJ2-3; perhaps TRBD2 as D (5 bases). CDR1 is SGDLS, CDR2 YYNGEE, per germline. The V and J ends lost 4 bases and 2 bases respectively, with 11 bases between them. This CDR3 contains 14 residues. CDR3 sequence: CASSQSGFTDTQYF. DNA for the CDR3: TGTGCCAGCAGCCAAAGCGGCTTCACAGATACGCAGTATTTT.

The rearrangement links TRBV24-1 to TRBJ2-1, with 8 bases identical to TRBD2. Germline assignment: CDR1 KGHDR and CDR2 SFDVKD. The V gene end was trimmed by 3 bases and the J gene end by 0 bases; junction bases not matched to a gene: 15. This CDR3 spans 20 amino acids. CDR3 bases: TGTGCCACCAGTGATCCACCGGAGTGGGTAGCGGGGAGCTCCTACAATGAGCAGTTCTTC. Translation: CATSDPPEWVAGSSYNEQFF.

This rearrangement joins TRBV30 to TRBJ2-3; 10 bases fit TRBD1. The CDR3 totals 15 residues. Germline CDR1 and CDR2: GTSNPN and SVGIG (reference sequence). Trimming removed 3 bases from V and 6 bases from J; junction bases left unmatched: 9. CDR3: CAWRDRGKSRDTQYF. The CDR3 DNA reads as TGTGCCTGGAGGGACAGGGGGAAATCTAGGGATACGCAGTATTTT.

This clone was detected only once. The V call is TRBV9, the J call TRBJ2-2, with 9 positions matching TRBD2. This CDR3 is built from 16 residues. V shed 0 bases and J 4 bases; nucleotides not matched to a gene: 4. Germline CDR1 reads SGDLS; CDR2 reads YYNGEE. As DNA, the CDR3 is TGTGCCAGCAGCGTAGGGGGACTAGCCGTCACCGGGGAGCTGTTTTTT. Its translation: CASSVGGLAVTGELFF.

V gene TRBV7-2 combines with J gene TRBJ1-2; TRBD1 is a possible D gene (6 bases). The CDR3 runs to 16 residues. Germline-derived CDR1 and CDR2 are SGHTA and FQGNSA. V was pared by 5 bases and J by 0 bases, with 16 bases between. The CDR3 nucleotides are TGTGCCAGCAGCCCCGCCGGGGGGCGCCCTAACTATGGCTACACCTTC. This gives the protein CASSPAGGRPNYGYTF. Looking up the rest from reference TRBV7-2 and TRBJ1-2 gives the full variable domain: GAGVSQSPSNKVTEKGKDVELRCDPISGHTALYWYRQSLGQGLEFLIYFQGNSAPDKSGLPSDRFSAERTGGSVSTLTIQRTQQEDSAVYLCASSPAGGRPNYGYTFGSGTRLTVV.

The rearrangement uses TRBV5-4 and TRBJ2-1; D perhaps matches TRBD1 (6 bases). From germline, CDR1 is SGHNT and CDR2 YYREEE (reference sequence). V shed 4 bases and J shed 1 base, with 18 bases lying between them. The CDR3 has 17 residues. The CDR3 reads CASSPYRAGPSYNEQFF. Here the CDR3 DNA reads TGTGCCAGCAGCCCCTACAGGGCGGGCCCATCCTACAATGAGCAGTTCTTC.

This clone was detected only once. The chain joins TRBV5-1 to TRBJ1-5, with 11 bases lining up with TRBD1. CDR1 and CDR2 (germline): SGHRS, YFSETQ. The junction had 4 bases not matched to a gene; V was cut back by 4 bases and J by 4 bases. CDR3 length: 15 residues. The CDR3: CASSPGQGANQPQHF. The CDR3 DNA is TGCGCCAGCAGCCCCGGACAGGGGGCGAATCAGCCCCAGCATTTT.

The rearrangement uses TRBV6-5 and TRBJ1-2; TRBD1 agrees at 7 bases. Germline V gene sequence: CDR1 MNHEY, CDR2 SVGAGI. The CDR3 is made up of 16 amino acids. With 2 bases clipped from V and 7 bases from J, the junction kept 13 bases outside the gene matches. For the CDR3, the DNA is TGTGCCAGCAGTTACGCGACCGGGACAGCGCCTATTGGCTACACCTTC. It encodes CASSYATGTAPIGYTF.

The chain joins TRBV9 to TRBJ2-1, with 8 bases fitting TRBD2. From germline, CDR1 is SGDLS and CDR2 YYNGEE. The CDR3 length is 16 residues. V lost 0 bases, J lost 3 bases, and 5 bases stayed unmatched. CDR3 region: CASSVAAGGFYNEQFF. The CDR3 bases are TGTGCCAGCAGCGTAGCGGCGGGAGGTTTCTACAATGAGCAGTTCTTC. Full variable domain (remainder filled in from reference TRBV9 and TRBJ2-1): DSGVTQTPKHLITATGQRVTLRCSPRSGDLSVYWYQQSLDQGLQFLIQYYNGEERAKGNILERFSAQQFPDLHSELNLSSLELGDSALYFCASSVAAGGFYNEQFFGPGTRLTVL.

This chain connects TRBV13 to TRBJ2-1; a weak D match, TRBD2 (5 bases). CDR1 and CDR2 (germline): PRHDT, FYEKMQ (reference sequence). This CDR3 contains 17 residues. Trimming took 2 bases from V and 0 from J, leaving 14 bases between them. CDR3 sequence reads: CASSLSGFGNSYNEQFF. CDR3 DNA sequence: TGTGCCAGCAGCTTATCCGGGTTCGGGAACTCCTACAATGAGCAGTTCTTC.

The V and J genes are TRBV27 and TRBJ2-3, with 7 bases fitting TRBD2. The V gene end was trimmed by 6 bases and the J gene end by 2 bases; junction bases not matched to a gene: 2. Germline V gives CDR1 MNHEY, CDR2 SMNVEV (reference sequence). The CDR3 contains 13 residues. CDR3 amino acids: CASRGLLTDTQYF. The CDR3 nucleotides read TGTGCCAGCAGGGGACTACTCACAGATACGCAGTATTTT.

This clone was seen once. V usage is TRBV12-5 and J usage is TRBJ2-1, with 10 bases matching TRBD2. CDR3 size: 15 residues. The ends lost 7 bases at V and 4 bases at J; junction bases unmatched: 7. The germline V gene has CDR1 LGHNT and CDR2 FRNRAP. Written as DNA, the CDR3 is TGTGCTAGTGCCCCAGCGGGAGGGCCTTACAATGAGCAGTTCTTC. This translates into CASAPAGGPYNEQFF.

The chain has TRBV2 and TRBJ2-7, with a tentative D call TRBD2 (6 bases). Germline loops: CDR1 SNHLY, CDR2 FYNNEI. Trimming removed 5 bases from V and 5 bases from J, with 19 bases in between. The CDR3 is made up of 15 amino acids. CDR3 sequence reads: CASSNRDRESDEQYF. The DNA of the CDR3 is TGTGCCAGCAGTAACCGGGACCGGGAGAGCGACGAGCAGTACTTC.

The chain uses TRBV20-1 and TRBJ2-5; D is uncertain. Germline assignment: CDR1 DFQATT and CDR2 SNEGSKA (reference sequence). The CDR3 totals 11 residues. V lost 6 bases and J lost 2, with 7 bases in between. CDR3 amino acids: CSAVLQETQYF. In DNA form, the CDR3 reads TGCAGTGCCGTACTTCAAGAGACCCAGTACTTC.

The V call is TRBV19, the J call TRBJ2-1; 10 bases map to TRBD1. V lost 7 bases and J lost 1; bases outside the gene matches: 7. The CDR3 length is 16 residues. Looked up from germline, CDR1 is LNHDA and CDR2 is SQIVND (reference sequence). Written as DNA, the CDR3 is TGTGCCAGTACCCCAGCGGACAGGGGGTCCTACAATGAGCAGTTCTTC. This translates into CASTPADRGSYNEQFF.

The V call is TRBV18, the J call TRBJ2-7; 11 bases align to TRBD2. V was pared by 3 bases and J by 4 bases, with 5 bases of the junction left unmatched. Germline values: CDR1 KGHSH, CDR2 LQKENI. The CDR3 contains 15 residues. The CDR3 reads CASSPSTSGSYEQYF. For the CDR3, the DNA is TGTGCCAGCTCACCGTCTACTAGCGGGAGTTACGAGCAGTACTTC.

This clone was detected only a few times. The chain has TRBV3-1 (or the pseudogene TRBV3-2) and TRBJ1-5; 8 nucleotides agree with TRBD1. Germline-derived CDR1 and CDR2 are LGHDT and YNNKEL (reference sequence). V was clipped by 5 bases and J by 2 bases; unmatched bases: 5. CDR3 length equals 15 residues. The CDR3 is CASSNQGAGNQPQHF. The CDR3 DNA is TGTGCCAGCAGCAACCAGGGGGCAGGCAATCAGCCCCAGCATTTT.

The DNA for the CDR3 is TGTGCCAGCAGTTACCACACTAGCGGGAATTACGAGCAGTACTTC. Translation gives CASSYHTSGNYEQYF. The rearrangement uses TRBV6-5 and TRBJ2-7, with 10 bases matching TRBD2. The CDR3 runs to 15 residues. CDR1 MNHEY and CDR2 SVGAGI come from the germline V gene. V was pared by 2 bases and J by 4 bases, with 5 bases of the junction left unmatched.

This clone appeared a single time. The V gene is TRBV5-6, the J gene TRBJ2-3; TRBD2 aligns across 9 bases. The CDR3 has 17 amino acids. The germline V gene has CDR1 SGHDT and CDR2 YYEEEE. J lost 6 bases, V lost 1 base, and 12 bases had no gene match. The CDR3 reads CASSLWTSALLLDTQYF. CDR3 bases: TGTGCCAGCAGCTTGTGGACTAGCGCCCTCCTTCTGGATACGCAGTATTTT.

The chain employs TRBV5-1 and TRBJ1-2, with D unresolved. The CDR3 length is 13 residues. Germline CDR1 SGHRS, CDR2 YFSETQ. Trimming took off 7 bases at V and 6 bases at J, with 16 bases between the two ends. The CDR3 region is CASSGGFINGYTF. DNA of the CDR3: TGCGCCAGCTCGGGCGGGTTTATTAATGGCTACACCTTC.

This chain connects TRBV5-4 to TRBJ2-3, with D uncertain. The CDR3 is 13 residues long. The ends were cut back, 3 bases at V and 0 bases at J, with 5 bases in the middle. The germline V gene encodes CDR1 SGHNT and CDR2 YYREEE (reference sequence). CDR3: CASSSYSTDTQYF. In nucleotides, the CDR3 is TGTGCCAGCAGCTCCTACAGCACAGATACGCAGTATTTT. The full variable domain, with the rest looked up from reference TRBV5-4 and TRBJ2-3, is ETGVTQSPTHLIKTRGQQVTLRCSSQSGHNTVSWYQQALGQGPQFIFQYYREEENGRGNFPPRFSGLQFPNYSSELNVNALELDDSALYLCASSSYSTDTQYFGPGTRLTVL.